This entry concerns a single T cell receptor beta chain. Naivety among CD8 cells was defined by CD45RO negativity and positive CCR7 selection, thereby excluding terminally differentiated effector memory CD45RA+ cells. The entry originates in a study of shared clonotypes between healthy human individuals. This table comes from immunoSEQ multiplex PCR, and its TCRdb copy is limited to in-frame clones, with some not included. Here the sample spans hundreds of thousands of clones, about 97% being singletons. This CDR3 region has 16 residues. Trimming took 3 bases from V and 2 from J; bases not matched to a gene: 10. Germline V CDR1 and CDR2: SGHAT, FQNNGV.

Sequenced sample: naive CD8+ T cells sorted from blood. The sequence was collected from a man aged 25-45 years in good health. The V and J genes are TRBV11-2 and TRBJ2-7; 7 positions match TRBD2. CDR3 loop: CASSLRTAGVAYEQYF. The CDR3 nucleotides read TGTGCCAGCAGCTTGCGGACGGCGGGAGTTGCCTACGAGCAGTACTTC.